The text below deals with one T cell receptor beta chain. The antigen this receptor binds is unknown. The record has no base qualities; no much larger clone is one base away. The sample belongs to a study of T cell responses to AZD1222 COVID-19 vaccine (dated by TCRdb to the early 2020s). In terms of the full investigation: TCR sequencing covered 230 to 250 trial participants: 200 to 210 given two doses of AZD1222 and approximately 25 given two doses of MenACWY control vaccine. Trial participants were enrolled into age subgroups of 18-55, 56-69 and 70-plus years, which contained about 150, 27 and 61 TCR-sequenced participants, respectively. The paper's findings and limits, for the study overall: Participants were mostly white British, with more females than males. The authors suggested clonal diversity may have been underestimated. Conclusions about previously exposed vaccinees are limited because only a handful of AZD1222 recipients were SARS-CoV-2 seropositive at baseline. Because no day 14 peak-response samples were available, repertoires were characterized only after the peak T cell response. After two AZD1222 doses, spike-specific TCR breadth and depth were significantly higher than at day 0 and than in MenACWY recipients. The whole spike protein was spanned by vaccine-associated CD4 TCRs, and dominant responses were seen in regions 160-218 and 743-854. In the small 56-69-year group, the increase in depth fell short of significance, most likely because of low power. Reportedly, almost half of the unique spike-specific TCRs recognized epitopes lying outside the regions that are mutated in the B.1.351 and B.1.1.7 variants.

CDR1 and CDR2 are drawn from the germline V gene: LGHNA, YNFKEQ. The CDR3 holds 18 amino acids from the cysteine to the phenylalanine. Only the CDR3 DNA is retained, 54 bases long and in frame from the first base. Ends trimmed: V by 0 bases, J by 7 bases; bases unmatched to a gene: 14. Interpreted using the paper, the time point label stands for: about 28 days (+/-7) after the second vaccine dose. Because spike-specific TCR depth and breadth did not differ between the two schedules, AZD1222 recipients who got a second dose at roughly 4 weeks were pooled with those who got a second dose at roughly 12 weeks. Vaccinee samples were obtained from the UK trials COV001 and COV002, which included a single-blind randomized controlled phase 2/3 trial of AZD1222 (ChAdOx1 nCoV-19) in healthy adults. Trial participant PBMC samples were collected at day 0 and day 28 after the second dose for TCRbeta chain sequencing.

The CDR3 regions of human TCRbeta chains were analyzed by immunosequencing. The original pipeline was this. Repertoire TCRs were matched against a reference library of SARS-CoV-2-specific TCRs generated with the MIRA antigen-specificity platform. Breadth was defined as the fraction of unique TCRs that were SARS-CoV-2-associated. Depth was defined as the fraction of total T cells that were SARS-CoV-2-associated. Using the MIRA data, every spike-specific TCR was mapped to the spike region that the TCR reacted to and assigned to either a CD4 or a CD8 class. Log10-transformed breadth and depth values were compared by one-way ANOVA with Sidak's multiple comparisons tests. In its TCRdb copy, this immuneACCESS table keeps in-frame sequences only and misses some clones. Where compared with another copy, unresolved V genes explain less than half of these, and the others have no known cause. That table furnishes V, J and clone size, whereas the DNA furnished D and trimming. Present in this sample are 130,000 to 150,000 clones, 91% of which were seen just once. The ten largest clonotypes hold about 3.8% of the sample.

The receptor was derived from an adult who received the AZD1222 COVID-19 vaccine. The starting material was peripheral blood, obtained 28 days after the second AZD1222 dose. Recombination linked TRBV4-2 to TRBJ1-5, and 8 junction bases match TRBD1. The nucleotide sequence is TGTGCCAGCAGCCAAGATTTCGGAATGGACAGGGTCAACCAGCCCCAGCATTTT. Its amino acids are CASSQDFGMDRVNQPQHF.